The T cell receptor beta chain described here comes from a study of T-cell memory formation after mild COVID-19. Study in general: Most TCR clusters belonged to a single donor.

One entry per CDR3 protein results from TCRdb running MiXCR on the 5' RACE reads. The sample shows hundreds of thousands of distinct CDR3 sequences, around 15% of them seen only once. In regard to this clonotype: Its antigen remains unknown.

General study points: CM and EM subsets held most contracting CD4+ clones; EMRA held CD8+ ones. Some clones that responded were present in memory (sampled pre-infection), which suggests cross-reactive memory joined. The study found balanced CD4/CD8 in clones contracting day 15 to 85 and a CD4+ lean in later expanders.

The CDR3 runs to 15 residues. V was clipped by 7 bases and J by 3 bases, with 19 bases between them. Germline CDR1 MNHEY, CDR2 SVGEGT. The sequenced sample was PBMCs or a T cell subset sorted from them (not recorded which). This clonotype was sampled from a man aged 18 to 29 who had mild COVID-19 (a few samples of this study predate the infection). Cell type and time point are not known. This sequence joins TRBV6-2 or TRBV6-3 and TRBJ2-7; D gene ambiguous. DNA for the CDR3: TGTGCCAGCAAAGTCGGCGGTCAACTCAACTACGAGCAGTACTTC. This codes for CASKVGGQLNYEQYF.